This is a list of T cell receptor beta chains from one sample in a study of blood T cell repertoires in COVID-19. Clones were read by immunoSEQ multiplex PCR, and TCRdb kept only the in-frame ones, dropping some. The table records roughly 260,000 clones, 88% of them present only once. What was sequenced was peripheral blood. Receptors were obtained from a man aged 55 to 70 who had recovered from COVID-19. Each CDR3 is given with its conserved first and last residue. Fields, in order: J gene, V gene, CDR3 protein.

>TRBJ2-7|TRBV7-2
CASSYTGIAYEQYF
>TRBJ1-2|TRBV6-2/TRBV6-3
CASSDRNYGYTF
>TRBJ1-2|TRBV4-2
CASTTGGSDYGYTF
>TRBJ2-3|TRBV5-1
CASSLGQGSTDTQYF
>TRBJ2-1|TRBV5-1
CASSRPPGQGADEQFF
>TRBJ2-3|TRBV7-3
CASSLFSGGARVTDTQYF
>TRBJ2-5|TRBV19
CASSIFSGGRRAAQYF
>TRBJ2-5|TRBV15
CATSRTSGTQETQYF
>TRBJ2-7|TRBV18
CASSPLPSGQNYEQYF
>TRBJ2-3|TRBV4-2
CASSKQGVSTDTQYF
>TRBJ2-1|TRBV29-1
CSVFSGGLYNEQFF
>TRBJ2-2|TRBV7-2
CASSGGLLPGELFF
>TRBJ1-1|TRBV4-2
CASKAGTEAFF
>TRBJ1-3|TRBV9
CASSSTYRGGNTIYF
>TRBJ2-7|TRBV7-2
CASSSQDLEQYF
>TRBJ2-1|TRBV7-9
CASSPGLAGDEQFF
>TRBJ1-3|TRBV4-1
CASSRAEGLRSGNTIYF
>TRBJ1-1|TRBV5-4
CASSPWTENTEAFF
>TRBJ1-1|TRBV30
CAWTHGQGALSEAFF
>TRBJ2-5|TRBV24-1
CATSDLGQGQETQYF
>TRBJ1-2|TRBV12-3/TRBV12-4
CASSRGRDGYTF
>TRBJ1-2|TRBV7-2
CASSPSGQGGYGYTF
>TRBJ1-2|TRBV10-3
CAISELVEEIYGYTF
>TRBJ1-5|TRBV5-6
CASSSNRHRSNQPQHF
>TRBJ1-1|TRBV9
CASSVGVQLNTEAFF
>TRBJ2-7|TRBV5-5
CASSLLAAAAGVIYEQYF
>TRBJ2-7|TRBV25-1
CASSEYGGITYEQYF
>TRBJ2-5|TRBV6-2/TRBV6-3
CASSRFRSQETQYF
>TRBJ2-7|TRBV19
CASSRASGGAYEQYF
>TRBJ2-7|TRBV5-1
CASSLLRNSYEQYF
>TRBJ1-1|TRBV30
CAWVGGLTGSGTEAFF
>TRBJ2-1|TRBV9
CASSTALAGGPINEQFF
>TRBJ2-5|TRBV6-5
CASRKGTEKETQYF
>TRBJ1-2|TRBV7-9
CASSLGQGGYTF
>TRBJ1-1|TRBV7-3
CASAGTAQYRMNTEAFF
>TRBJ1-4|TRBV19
CASSMAPGTGHEKLFF
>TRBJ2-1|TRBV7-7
CASSLRGTGNEQFF
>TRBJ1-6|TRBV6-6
CASSYSSGNNSPLHF
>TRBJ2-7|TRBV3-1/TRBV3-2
CASSQALRGNEQYF
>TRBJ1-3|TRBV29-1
CSVLTTGSGNTIYF
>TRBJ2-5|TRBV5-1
CASSLGTLGGGAETQYF
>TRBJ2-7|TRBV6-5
CASGSGGASYEQYF
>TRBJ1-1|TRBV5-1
CASSKFDTEAFF
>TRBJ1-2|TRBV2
CASSEALQRLLGQNYGYTF
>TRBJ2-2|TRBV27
CASSLLGQGAGELFF
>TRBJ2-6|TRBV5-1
CASSTERGFGANVLTF
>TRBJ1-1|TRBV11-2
CASSSQFGGSVNTEAFF
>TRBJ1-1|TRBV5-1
CASSRTGGSEAFF
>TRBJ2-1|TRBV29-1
CSVERGLAGGQSEQFF
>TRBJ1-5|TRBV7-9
CASSWGQEMYSNQPQHF
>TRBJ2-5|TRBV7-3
CASGTGGPGETQYF
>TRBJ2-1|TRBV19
CASSTQDNEQFF
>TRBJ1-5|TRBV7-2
CASSLEGPQPQHF
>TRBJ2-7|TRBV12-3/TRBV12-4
CASSFGQYYEQYF
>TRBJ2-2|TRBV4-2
CASSQDQAGGYTGELFF